This T cell receptor (beta chain) was recorded in a study of vaccination and CD4 T cells after COVID-19. For the study at large: Cells received overlapping spike peptides from SARS-CoV-2, HCoV-NL63, HCoV-OC43 and HCoV-229E as stimulation. Notes on the study in general: Post-vaccination reactive clonotypes (median 38) did not differ significantly from post-infection (under 22). The authors identified 304 of 307 vaccine-specific clones in convalescent patients as spike mono-reactive.

On this clonotype itself: What it binds is not known.

The Oncomine TCR Beta short-read assay generated sequence data from the DNA of cultured CD4+ T cells. Investigators obtained genomic DNA by extraction from cultured CD4+ T cells. TCRdb used MiXCR to reprocess the PCR reads, holding one entry per CDR3 protein. The repertoire holds some 25,000 distinct CDR3 sequences, 40% to 45% seen once, with around 9.9% in the top ten. The length of the CDR3 is 14 residues. The germline gives CDR1 DFQATT, CDR2 SNEGSKA (reference sequence). V lost 6 bases, J lost 3 bases, and 17 bases lay in between. The treatment was: 10-day PBMC culture with coronavirus spike peptide pools or control peptides (ViraFEST assay).

Sequenced: CD4+ T cells from blood, cultured in vitro. The sequence was obtained from a human donor who had recovered from COVID-19. This chain uses TRBV20-1 with TRBJ1-2; D is possibly TRBD1 (6 bases). The CDR3 bases are TGCAGTGCCGGGAGGGGCAGGGGTGACTATGGCTACACCTTC. It yields the protein CSAGRGRGDYGYTF.